This T cell receptor (beta chain) was sequenced during a study of OX40 agonist ivuxolimab in advanced cancers. On the study more broadly: Patients received ivuxolimab, an agonistic anti-OX40 (CD134) antibody. Enrolled patients in dose escalation had cancers that were hepatocellular carcinoma, melanoma, renal cell or head and neck cancer.

Study-level points and caveats: No antigen was identified for the clonally expanded peripheral T cells. At doses 0.1 to 3.0 mg/kg, CD4+ and CD8+ clones expanded.

Assay used: immunoSEQ multiplex PCR; TCRdb lists only in-frame clones, some missing. This sample has about 38,000 clones, with over 80% found just once. Points on this clone: Antigen unknown.

Germline CDR1 SGHNT, CDR2 YENEEA. The CDR3 has 15 residues. The V end lost 0 bases, the J end lost 9 bases, and 18 bases lay between the germline ends. This TCR came from an adult with an advanced solid tumor such as melanoma, head and neck, liver or kidney cancer. J is TRBJ2-7 and V is TRBV11-3, with D perhaps TRBD2 (5 bases). Material: CD4+ or CD8+ T cells sorted from blood, obtained in a trial of the OX40 agonist ivuxolimab. The CDR3 coding sequence is TGTGCCAGCAGCTTAGATTCCGGGGTAGAGTCGGCGCAGTACTTC. Translation gives CASSLDSGVESAQYF.